This TCR beta chain came from a study of CD8+CD57+ T cells in acquired aplastic anemia. Genomic DNA provided the template from which TCR beta VDJ and CDR3 profiles were obtained. TCRdb fed the reads into MiXCR, producing one record per CDR3 protein. The data contain approximately 190,000 distinct CDR3 sequences, roughly half of them singletons. Germline-derived CDR1 and CDR2 are SGHAT and FQNNGV. The CDR3 has 21 amino acids. J was trimmed by 2 bases and V by 1 base; bases with no gene match: 20. Selection for sequencing was limited to patients who had shown CD8+CD57+ cell expansion by flow cytometry. Specimen: sorted CD4+, CD8+, or CD8+CD57+ T cells (not recorded which) from PBMCs. This chain uses TRBV11-2 with TRBJ2-5, with TRBD2 matching over 9 bases. This TCR derives from a human donor with aplastic anemia. CDR3 in DNA: TGTGCCAGCAGCTTAGGTGGTCCTTTTTCCGGGACTAGCCCAACACAAGAGACCCAGTACTTC. Its translation: CASSLGGPFSGTSPTQETQYF.